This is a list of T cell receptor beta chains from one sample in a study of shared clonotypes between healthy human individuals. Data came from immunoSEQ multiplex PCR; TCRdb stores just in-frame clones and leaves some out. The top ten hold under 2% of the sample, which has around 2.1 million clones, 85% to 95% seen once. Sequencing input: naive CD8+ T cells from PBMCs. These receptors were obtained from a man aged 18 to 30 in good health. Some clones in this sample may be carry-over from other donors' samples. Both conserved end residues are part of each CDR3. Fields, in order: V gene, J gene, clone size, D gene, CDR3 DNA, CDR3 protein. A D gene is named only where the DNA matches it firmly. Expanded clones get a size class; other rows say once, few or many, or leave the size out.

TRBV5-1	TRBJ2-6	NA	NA	TGCGCCAGCAGCTTGTTATGGGGAAGACGACACACTGGGGCCAACGTCCTGACTTTC	CASSLLWGRRHTGANVLTF
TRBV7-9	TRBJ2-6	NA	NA	TGTGCCCCTGCCCATAGGGTCTCTGGGGCCAACGTCCTGACTTTC	CAPAHRVSGANVLTF
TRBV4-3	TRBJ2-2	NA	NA	TGCGCCAGCAGCCAAGACGGCGAGTACCACACCGGGGAGCTGTTTTTT	CASSQDGEYHTGELFF
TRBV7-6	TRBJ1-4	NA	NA	TGTGCCAGCAGCTGGGGACGGGAGCAGAACGAGGGATCGGAAAAACTGTTTTTT	CASSWGREQNEGSEKLFF
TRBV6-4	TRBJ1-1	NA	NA	TGTGCCAGCAGTACAGAGAACTGGAACACTGAAGCTTTCTTT	CASSTENWNTEAFF
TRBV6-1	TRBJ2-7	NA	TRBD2	TGTGCCAGCAGTGAAGCAAGCGGGAGCTTGACGTACGAGCAGTACTTC	CASSEASGSLTYEQYF
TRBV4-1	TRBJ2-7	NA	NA	TGCGCCAGCAGCCAACGGGCAGACATTAGGGGCGAGCAGTACTTC	CASSQRADIRGEQYF
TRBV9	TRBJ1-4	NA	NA	TGTGCCAGCTCAGGAGCGGCGACTAATGAAAAACTGTTTTTT	CASSGAATNEKLFF
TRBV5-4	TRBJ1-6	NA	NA	TGTGCCACGGGTAATTCACCCCTCCACTTT	CATGNSPLHF
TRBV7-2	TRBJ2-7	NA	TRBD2	TGTGCCAGCAGCCCGGGACTAGCGGGAGGGCGTGGGTCCTACGAGCAGTACTTC	CASSPGLAGGRGSYEQYF
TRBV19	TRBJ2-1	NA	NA	TGTGCCAGTAGTATGGCCAGGGACAATGAGCAGTTCTTC	CASSMARDNEQFF
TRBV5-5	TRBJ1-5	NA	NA	TGTGCCAGCAGCTTGAATCAGGACAATCAGCCCCAGCATTTT	CASSLNQDNQPQHF
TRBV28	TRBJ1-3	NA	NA	TGTGCCAGCAGTTTATTATCGGGTCCTGGAAACACCATATATTTT	CASSLLSGPGNTIYF
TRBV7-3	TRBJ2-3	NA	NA	TGTGCCAGCAGCTCCCTCGGTCCGGGAGCTGCAGATACGCAGTATTTT	CASSSLGPGAADTQYF
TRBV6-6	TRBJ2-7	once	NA	TGTGCCAGCAGTCACCTGTGGGGGGAAGGATCCTACGAGCAGTACTTC	CASSHLWGEGSYEQYF
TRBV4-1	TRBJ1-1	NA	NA	TGCGCCAGCAGCCAAGAGTGGAGCTTGGGGGTAGAAGCTTTCTTT	CASSQEWSLGVEAFF